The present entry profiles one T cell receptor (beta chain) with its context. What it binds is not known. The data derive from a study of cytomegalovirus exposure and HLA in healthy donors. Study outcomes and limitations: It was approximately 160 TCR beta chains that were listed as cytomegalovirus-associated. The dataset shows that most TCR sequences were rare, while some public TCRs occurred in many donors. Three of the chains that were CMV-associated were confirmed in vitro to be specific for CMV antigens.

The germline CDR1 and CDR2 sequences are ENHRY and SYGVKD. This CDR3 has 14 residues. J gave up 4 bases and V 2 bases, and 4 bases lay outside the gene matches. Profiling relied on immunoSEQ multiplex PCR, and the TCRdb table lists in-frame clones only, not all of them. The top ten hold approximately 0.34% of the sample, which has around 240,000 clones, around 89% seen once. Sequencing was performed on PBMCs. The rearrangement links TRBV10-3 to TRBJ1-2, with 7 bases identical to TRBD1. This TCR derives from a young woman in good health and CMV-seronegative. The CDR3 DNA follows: TGTGCCATCAGTGAGGACAGGGCCCTCTATGGCTACACCTTC. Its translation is CAISEDRALYGYTF.